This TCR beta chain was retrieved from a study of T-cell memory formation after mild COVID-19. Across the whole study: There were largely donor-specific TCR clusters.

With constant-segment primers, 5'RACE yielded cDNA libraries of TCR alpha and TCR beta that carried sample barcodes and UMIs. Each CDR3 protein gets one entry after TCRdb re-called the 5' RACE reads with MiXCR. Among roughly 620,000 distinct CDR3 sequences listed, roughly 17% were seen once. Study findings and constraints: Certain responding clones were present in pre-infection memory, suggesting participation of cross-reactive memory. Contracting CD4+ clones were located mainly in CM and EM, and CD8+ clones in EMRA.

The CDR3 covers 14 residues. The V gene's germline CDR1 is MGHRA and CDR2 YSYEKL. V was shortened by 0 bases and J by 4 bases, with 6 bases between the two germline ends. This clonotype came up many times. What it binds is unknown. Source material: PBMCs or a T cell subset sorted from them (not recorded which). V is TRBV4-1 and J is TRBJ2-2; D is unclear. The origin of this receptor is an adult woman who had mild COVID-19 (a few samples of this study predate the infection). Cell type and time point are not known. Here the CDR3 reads CASSQDRSTGELFF. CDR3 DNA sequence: TGCGCCAGCAGCCAAGACAGGTCCACCGGGGAGCTGTTTTTT.